This T cell receptor (beta chain) was sequenced in a study of T cells in Graves' hyperthyroidism and ophthalmopathy (dated by TCRdb to the late 2010s). For context, the study as a whole: A discovery cohort of roughly 100 patients, approximately 45 with Graves' ophthalmopathy and under 60 with stable Graves' hyperthyroidism, was used to find distinguishing TCR V-J signatures. The paper reports TCR Vbeta CDR3 sequencing of 130 to 150 peripheral blood samples: over 40 ophthalmopathy, over 70 hyperthyroidism and around 17 progressor patients. Whether ophthalmopathy could be predicted prospectively was tested in an independent validation cohort made up of about 18 hyperthyroidism patients plus 17 patients who later progressed to ophthalmopathy. Thyroid tissue and blood T-cell repertoires from over 5 Graves' hyperthyroidism patients were also compared in the study. The roughly 100 discovery patients were randomly split 7:3 into training and test sets. After sampling, hyperthyroidism patients received methimazole starting at 30 mg daily, and ophthalmopathy patients received high-dose intravenous methylprednisolone. On the study overall, not on this receptor specifically: A model built on a 13 V-J signature distinguished ophthalmopathy from stable hyperthyroidism, reaching over 85% sensitivity and approximately 83% specificity in cross-validation and 80%/75% in testing. Sample size was not statistically predetermined, and blinding of investigators to group allocation was not performed. During validation, the model predicted progression to ophthalmopathy a median of roughly 7.1 months ahead of onset, with approximately 71% sensitivity and roughly 75% specificity. Most expanded thyroid clonotypes (frequency above 0.001) were also detected in blood, suggesting blood repertoires may reflect thyroid immune responses.

Patients with uncontrolled infections, other autoimmune diseases, pregnancy or lactation were excluded. Clinical symptoms, serum thyroxine and TRAb, thyroid ultrasound, and orbital computed tomography formed the basis for the diagnoses. Trizol reagent was used to extract total RNA, and RNA quality was then checked on an Agilent 2100 Bioanalyzer. TCR beta CDR3 regions were amplified from RNA transcripts. For the first round of RT-PCR on the TCR CDR3, the HTBI primer set was used together with the Qiagen OneStep RT-PCR kit. A second multiplex PCR round built the libraries, followed by size selection and purification. Paired-end sequencing of the libraries was performed with 100 bp reads on an Illumina HiSeq2000. The original pipeline was this. SOAPnuke was used to process the raw data, removing reads that contained adapters or uncalled bases, had a mean Phred below 15, or lacked an exact match to the constant primer or identifier. COPE v1.2.5 was used to merge the high-quality paired reads, and each unique nucleotide sequence was defined as a clonotype. MiTCR v1.1 was used to align clonotypes to the IMGT TRBV, TRBD and TRBJ reference segments. Only V-J combinations with frequency above 0.0001, covering 99.2% of repertoires, were analysed. The TCS score was defined as F50 (clonal expansion) divided by E x V (chaos), with BLOSUM62-based TCRdist calculated between CDR3 peptides within each V-J. Welch's t-statistics and random forest reduced 500 to 650 V-J features to roughly 13, which were used in a naive Bayes classifier (R e1071). The Morisita-Horn index was used to measure how similar the thyroid and blood repertoires were. Starting from the raw public reads, TCRdb applied fastp trimming at Q25, assembled clones with MiXCR and retained in-frame beta chains. Rows are unified per CDR3 protein, each entry keeping the most common DNA and genes. The V and J calls shown here were made by TCRdb, not taken from the authors' results. This sample lists about 660,000 distinct CDR3 sequences; about 45% were detected once. The ten largest account for approximately 6.8% of the sample.

Note on this clonotype: Its binding antigen is unknown. Nothing much larger sits one base from this clone, and base qualities are not available.

The trim is 6 bases for V and 5 bases for J, with a gap of 13 bases between the germline ends. Counted from cysteine to phenylalanine, this CDR3 has 13 amino acids. Only the CDR3 portion is preserved as DNA: 39 bases, with reading frame beginning at the first base. Taken from the germline V gene, the CDR1 and CDR2 loops are ENHRY and SYGVKD. Sequencing was done on a sample of peripheral blood or thyroid tissue (not recorded which). This receptor was identified in an adult man with Graves' disease, either hyperthyroidism or ophthalmopathy (not recorded which). The chain is made from TRBV10-3 and TRBJ1-2; the best D guess is TRBD1, with 6 bases matching. CDR3 protein: CAISVDQGYGYTF. The sequenced DNA: TGTGCCATCAGCGTCGACCAGGGGTATGGCTACACCTTC.